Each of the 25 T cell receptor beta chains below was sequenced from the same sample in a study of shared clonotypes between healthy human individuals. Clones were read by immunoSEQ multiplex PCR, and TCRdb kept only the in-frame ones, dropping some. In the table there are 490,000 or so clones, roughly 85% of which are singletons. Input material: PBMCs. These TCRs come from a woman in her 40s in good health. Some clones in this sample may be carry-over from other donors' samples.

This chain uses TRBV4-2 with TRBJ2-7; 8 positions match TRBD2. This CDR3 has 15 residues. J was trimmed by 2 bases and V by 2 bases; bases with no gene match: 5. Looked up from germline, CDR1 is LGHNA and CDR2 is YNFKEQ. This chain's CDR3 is CASSQTSGRAYEQYF. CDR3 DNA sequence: TGTGCCAGCAGCCAAACTAGCGGCCGCGCCTACGAGCAGTACTTC.

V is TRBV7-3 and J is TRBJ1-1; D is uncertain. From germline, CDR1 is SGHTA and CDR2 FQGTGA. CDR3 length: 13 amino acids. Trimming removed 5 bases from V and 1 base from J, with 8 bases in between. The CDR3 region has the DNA TGTGCCAGCAGCCCGGACGGGAACACTGAAGCTTTCTTT. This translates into CASSPDGNTEAFF.

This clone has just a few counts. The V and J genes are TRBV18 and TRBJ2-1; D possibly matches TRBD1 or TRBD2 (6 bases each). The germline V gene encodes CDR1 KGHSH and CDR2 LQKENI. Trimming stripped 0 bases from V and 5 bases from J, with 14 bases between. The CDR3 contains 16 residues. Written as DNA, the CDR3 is TGTGCCAGCTCACCACCGTCCGGGGGCGGCCACAATGAGCAGTTCTTC. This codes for CASSPPSGGGHNEQFF.

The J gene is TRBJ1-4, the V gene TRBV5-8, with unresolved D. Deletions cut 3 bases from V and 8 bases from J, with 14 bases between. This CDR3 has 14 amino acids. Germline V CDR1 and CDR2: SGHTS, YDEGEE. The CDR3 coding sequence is TGTGCCAGCAGCTCCGTCCCACCGGGGGAAAAACTGTTTTTT. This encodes CASSSVPPGEKLFF.

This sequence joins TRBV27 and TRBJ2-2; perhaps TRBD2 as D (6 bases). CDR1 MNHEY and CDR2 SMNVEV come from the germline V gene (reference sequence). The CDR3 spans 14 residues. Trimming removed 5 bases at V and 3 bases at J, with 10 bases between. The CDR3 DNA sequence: TGTGCCAGCAGTAAGGGACTTGACACCGGGGAGCTGTTTTTT. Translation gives CASSKGLDTGELFF.

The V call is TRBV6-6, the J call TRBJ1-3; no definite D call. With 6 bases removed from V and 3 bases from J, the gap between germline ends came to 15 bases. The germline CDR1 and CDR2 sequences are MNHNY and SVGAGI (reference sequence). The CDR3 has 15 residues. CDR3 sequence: CASSPRGGGGNTIYF. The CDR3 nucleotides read TGTGCCAGCAGCCCGCGGGGTGGAGGTGGAAACACCATATATTTT.

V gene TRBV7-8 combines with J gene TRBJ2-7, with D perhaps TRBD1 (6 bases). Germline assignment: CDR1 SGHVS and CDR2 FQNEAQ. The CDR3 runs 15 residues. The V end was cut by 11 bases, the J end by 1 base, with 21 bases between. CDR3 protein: CAGGRRRDTSYEQYF. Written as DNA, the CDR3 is TGTGCCGGCGGACGGCGCAGGGACACTTCCTACGAGCAGTACTTC.

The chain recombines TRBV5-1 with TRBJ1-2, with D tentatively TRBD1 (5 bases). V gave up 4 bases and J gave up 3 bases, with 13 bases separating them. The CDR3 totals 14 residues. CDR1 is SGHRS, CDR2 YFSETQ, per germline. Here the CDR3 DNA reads TGCGCCAGCAGCCCCCAGGGAGCGGACTATGGCTACACCTTC. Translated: CASSPQGADYGYTF.

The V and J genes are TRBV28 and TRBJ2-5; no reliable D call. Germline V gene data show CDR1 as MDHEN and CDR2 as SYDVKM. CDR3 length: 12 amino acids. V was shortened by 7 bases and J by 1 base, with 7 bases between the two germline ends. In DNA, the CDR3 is TGTGCCAGCACCAACCCCCAAGAGACCCAGTACTTC. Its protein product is CASTNPQETQYF.

The CDR3: CASTSFSGNGNIQYF. The CDR3 DNA reads as TGTGCCAGCACCTCCTTTAGCGGGAATGGGAACATTCAGTACTTC. The J gene is TRBJ2-4, the V gene TRBV7-9; 8 bases agree with TRBD2. CDR3 length: 15 residues. The germline gives CDR1 SEHNR, CDR2 FQNEAQ (reference sequence). V gave up 7 bases and J gave up 7 bases; unmatched junction bases: 12.

CDR3 DNA sequence: TGCAGCGTTGTCCAGAAGACCCAGTACTTC. Amino acid sequence: CSVVQKTQYF. The chain uses TRBV29-1 and TRBJ2-5; no reliable D call. V shed 4 bases and J shed 6 bases, with 6 bases lying between them. Germline assignment: CDR1 SQVTM and CDR2 ANQGSEA. The CDR3 has 10 residues.

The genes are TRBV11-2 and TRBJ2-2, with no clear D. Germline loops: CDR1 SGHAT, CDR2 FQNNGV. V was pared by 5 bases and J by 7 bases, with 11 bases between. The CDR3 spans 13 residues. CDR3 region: CASSPDRFGELFF. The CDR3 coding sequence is TGTGCCAGCAGCCCCGACCGGTTCGGGGAGCTGTTTTTT.

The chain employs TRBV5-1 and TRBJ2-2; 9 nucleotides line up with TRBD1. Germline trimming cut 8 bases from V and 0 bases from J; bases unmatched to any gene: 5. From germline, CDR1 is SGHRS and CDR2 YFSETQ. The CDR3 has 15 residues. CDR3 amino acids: CASQTGGANTGELFF. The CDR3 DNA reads TGCGCCAGTCAAACAGGGGGCGCGAACACCGGGGAGCTGTTTTTT.

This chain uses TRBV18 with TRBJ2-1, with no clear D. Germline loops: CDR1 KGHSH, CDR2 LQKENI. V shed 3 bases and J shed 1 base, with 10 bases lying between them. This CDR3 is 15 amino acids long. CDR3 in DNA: TGTGCCAGCTCACCTTCATTTGGATCCTACAATGAGCAGTTCTTC. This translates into CASSPSFGSYNEQFF.

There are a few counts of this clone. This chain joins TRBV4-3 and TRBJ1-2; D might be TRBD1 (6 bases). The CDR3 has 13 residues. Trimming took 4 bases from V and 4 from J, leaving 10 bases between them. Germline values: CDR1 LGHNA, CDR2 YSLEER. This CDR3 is CASSRGQLYGYTF. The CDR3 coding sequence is TGCGCCAGCAGCCGAGGACAGCTCTATGGCTACACCTTC.

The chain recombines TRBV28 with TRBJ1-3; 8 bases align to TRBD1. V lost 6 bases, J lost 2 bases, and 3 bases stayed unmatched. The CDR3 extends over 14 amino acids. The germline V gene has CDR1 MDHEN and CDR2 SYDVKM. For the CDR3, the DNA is TGTGCCAGCAGCACGACAGGGGCTGGAAACACCATATATTTT. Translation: CASSTTGAGNTIYF.

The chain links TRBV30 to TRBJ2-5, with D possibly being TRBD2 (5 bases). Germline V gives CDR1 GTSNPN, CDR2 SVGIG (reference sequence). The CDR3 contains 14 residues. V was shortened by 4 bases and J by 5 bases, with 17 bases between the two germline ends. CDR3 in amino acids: CAWNSGLATETQYF. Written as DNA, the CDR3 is TGTGCCTGGAATTCGGGCCTAGCTACGGAGACCCAGTACTTC.

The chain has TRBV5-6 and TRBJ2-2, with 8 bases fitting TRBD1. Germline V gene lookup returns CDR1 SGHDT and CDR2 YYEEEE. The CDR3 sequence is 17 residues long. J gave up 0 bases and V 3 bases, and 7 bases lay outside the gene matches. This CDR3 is CASSSIGQGSNTGELFF. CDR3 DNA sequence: TGTGCCAGCAGCTCGATCGGACAGGGCTCGAACACCGGGGAGCTGTTTTTT.

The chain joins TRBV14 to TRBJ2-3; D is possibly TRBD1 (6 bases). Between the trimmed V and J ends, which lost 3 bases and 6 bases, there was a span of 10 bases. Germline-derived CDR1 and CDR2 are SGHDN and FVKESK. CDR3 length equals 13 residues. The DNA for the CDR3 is TGTGCCAGCAGCCAGCTTCAGGGGGATACGCAGTATTTT. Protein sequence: CASSQLQGDTQYF.

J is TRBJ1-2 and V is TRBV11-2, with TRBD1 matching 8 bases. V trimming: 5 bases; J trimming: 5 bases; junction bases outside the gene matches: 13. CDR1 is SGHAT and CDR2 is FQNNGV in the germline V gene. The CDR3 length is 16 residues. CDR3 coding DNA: TGTGCCAGCAGCGACCGCCGGACAGGGCGGGTGTATGGCTACACCTTC. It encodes CASSDRRTGRVYGYTF.

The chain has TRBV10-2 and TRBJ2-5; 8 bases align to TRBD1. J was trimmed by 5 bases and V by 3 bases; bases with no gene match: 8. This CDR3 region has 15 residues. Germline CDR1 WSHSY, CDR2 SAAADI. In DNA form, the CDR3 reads TGCGCCAGCAGTGAAAGTTGGACAGGGTTGGAGACCCAGTACTTC. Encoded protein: CASSESWTGLETQYF.

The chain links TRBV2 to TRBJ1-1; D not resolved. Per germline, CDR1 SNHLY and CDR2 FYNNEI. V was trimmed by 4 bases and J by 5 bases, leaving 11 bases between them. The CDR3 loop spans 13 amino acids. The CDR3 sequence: CASSVGIGTEAFF. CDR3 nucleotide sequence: TGTGCCAGCAGTGTTGGGATTGGGACTGAAGCTTTCTTT.

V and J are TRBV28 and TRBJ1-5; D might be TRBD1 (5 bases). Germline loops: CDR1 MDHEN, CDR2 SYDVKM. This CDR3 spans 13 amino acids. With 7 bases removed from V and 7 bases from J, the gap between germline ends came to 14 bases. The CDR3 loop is CASNLGRAQPQHF. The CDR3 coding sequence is TGTGCCAGCAACCTAGGCAGGGCCCAGCCCCAGCATTTT.

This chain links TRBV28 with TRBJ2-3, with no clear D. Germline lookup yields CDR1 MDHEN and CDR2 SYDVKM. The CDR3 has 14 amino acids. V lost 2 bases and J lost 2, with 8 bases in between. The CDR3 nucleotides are TGTGCCAGCAGTTTACCCCGAAACACAGATACGCAGTATTTT. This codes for CASSLPRNTDTQYF.

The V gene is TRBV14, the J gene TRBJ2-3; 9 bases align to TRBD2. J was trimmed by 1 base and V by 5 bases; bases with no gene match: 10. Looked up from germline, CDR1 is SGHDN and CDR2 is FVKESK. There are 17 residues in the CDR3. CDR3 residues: CASSSGLAGLGTDTQYF. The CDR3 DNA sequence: TGTGCCAGCAGCTCGGGACTAGCTGGACTCGGCACAGATACGCAGTATTTT.